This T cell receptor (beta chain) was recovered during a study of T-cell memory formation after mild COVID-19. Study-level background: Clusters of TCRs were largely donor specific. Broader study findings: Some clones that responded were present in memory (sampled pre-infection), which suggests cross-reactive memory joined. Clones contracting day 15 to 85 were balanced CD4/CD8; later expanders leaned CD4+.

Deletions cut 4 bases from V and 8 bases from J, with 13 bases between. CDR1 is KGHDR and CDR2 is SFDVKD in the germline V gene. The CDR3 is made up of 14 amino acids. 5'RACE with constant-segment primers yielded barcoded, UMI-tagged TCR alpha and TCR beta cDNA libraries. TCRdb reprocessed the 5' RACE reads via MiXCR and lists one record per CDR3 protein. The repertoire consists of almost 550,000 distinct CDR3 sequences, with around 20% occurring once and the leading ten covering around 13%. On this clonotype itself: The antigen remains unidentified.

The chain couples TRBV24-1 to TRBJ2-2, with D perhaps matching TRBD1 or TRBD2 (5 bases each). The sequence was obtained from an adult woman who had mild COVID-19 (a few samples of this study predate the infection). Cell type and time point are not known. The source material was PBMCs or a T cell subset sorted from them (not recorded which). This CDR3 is CATSESGAHGELFF. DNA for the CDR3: TGTGCCACCAGTGAATCCGGGGCGCATGGGGAGCTGTTTTTT.